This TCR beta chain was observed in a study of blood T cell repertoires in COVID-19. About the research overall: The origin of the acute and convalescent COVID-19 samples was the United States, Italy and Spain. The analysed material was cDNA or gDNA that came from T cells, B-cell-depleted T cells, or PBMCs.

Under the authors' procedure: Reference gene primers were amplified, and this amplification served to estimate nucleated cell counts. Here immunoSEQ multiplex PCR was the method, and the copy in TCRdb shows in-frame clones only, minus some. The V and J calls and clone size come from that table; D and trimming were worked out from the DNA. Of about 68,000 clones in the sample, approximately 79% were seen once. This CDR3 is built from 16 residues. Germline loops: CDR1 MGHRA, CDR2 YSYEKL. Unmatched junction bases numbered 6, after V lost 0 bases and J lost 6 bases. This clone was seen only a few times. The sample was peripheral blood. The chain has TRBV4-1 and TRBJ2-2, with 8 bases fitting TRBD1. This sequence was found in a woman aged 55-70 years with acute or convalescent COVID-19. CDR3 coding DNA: TGCGCCAGCAGCCAAGAGCCCGGACAGGGTTCCGGGGAGCTGTTTTTT. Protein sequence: CASSQEPGQGSGELFF.